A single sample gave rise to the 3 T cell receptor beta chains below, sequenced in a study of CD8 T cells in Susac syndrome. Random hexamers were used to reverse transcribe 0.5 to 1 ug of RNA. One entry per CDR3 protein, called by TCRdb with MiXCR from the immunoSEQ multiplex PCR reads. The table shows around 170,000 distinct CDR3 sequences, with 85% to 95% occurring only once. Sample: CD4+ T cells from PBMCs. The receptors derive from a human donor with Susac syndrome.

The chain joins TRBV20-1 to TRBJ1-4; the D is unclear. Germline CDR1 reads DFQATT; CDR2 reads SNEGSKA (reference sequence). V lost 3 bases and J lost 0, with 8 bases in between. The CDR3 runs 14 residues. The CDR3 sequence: CSASPSATNEKLFF. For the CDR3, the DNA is TGCAGTGCTAGTCCCTCGGCAACTAATGAAAAACTGTTTTTT.

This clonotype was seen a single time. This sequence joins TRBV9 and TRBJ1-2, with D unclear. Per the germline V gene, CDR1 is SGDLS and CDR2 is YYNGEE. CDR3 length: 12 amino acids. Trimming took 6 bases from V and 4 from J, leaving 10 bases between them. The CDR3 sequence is CASTRGGYGYTF. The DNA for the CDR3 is TGTGCCAGCACGCGAGGCGGCTATGGCTACACCTTC.

The CDR3 DNA is TGCGCCAGCAAGGCAGGGGAATTGAACACTGAAGCTTTCTTT. Amino acids: CASKAGELNTEAFF. The chain couples TRBV4-1 to TRBJ1-1; tentative D call: TRBD1 (6 bases). This CDR3 has 14 residues. V shed 7 bases and J shed 0 bases, with 12 bases lying between them. Germline V gives CDR1 MGHRA, CDR2 YSYEKL.